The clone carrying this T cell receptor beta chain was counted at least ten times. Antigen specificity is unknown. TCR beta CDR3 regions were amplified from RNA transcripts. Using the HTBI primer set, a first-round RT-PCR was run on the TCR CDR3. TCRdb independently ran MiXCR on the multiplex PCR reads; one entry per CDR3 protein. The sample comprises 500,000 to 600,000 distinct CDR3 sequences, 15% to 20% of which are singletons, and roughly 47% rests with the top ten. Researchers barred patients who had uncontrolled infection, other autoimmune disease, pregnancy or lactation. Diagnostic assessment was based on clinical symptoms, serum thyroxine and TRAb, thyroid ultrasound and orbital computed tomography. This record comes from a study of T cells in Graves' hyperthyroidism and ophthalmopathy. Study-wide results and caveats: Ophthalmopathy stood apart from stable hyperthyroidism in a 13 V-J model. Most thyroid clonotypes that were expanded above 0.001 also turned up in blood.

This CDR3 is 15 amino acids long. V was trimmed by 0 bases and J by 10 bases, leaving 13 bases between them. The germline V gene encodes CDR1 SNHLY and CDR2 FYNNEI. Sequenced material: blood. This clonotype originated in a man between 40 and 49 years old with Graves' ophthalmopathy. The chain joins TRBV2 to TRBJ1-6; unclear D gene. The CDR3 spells CASSEASQKWSPLHF. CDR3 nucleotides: TGTGCCAGCAGTGAAGCGAGCCAAAAATGGTCACCCCTCCACTTT.